These T cell receptor beta chains were read from a single sample in a study of blood T cell repertoires in COVID-19. Repertoires were generated with immunoSEQ multiplex PCR, while TCRdb's copy carries only in-frame clones and drops some. The sample contains over 140,000 clones, over 65% of which appear only once. The source material was peripheral blood. Source of these receptors: a woman older than 75 with active or convalescent COVID-19. Both conserved end residues are part of each CDR3. The order of the fields is D gene, V gene, clone size, J gene, CDR3 protein, CDR3 DNA. The D gene is left open where the match is weak. Clone size appears in some rows only: once, few, many, or a class for an expanded clone.

d_call: TRBD1
v_call: TRBV7-3
clone_size: -
j_call: TRBJ2-7
cdr3_aa: CASSSDRGYEQYF
cdr3_nt: TGTGCCAGCAGCTCGGACAGGGGGTACGAGCAGTACTTC

d_call: TRBD1
v_call: TRBV28
clone_size: -
j_call: TRBJ1-2
cdr3_aa: CAYRGTNYGYTF
cdr3_nt: TGTGCGTACAGGGGAACTAACTATGGCTACACCTTC

d_call: TRBD1
v_call: TRBV5-1
clone_size: -
j_call: TRBJ1-1
cdr3_aa: CASELSDRGSGEAFF
cdr3_nt: TGCGCCAGCGAACTGTCGGACAGGGGAAGTGGTGAAGCTTTCTTT

d_call: TRBD2
v_call: TRBV7-2
clone_size: once
j_call: TRBJ2-1
cdr3_aa: CASSFGLAGGPGNEQFF
cdr3_nt: TGTGCCAGCAGCTTCGGCCTAGCGGGGGGGCCGGGCAATGAGCAGTTCTTC

d_call: TRBD1
v_call: TRBV4-1
clone_size: -
j_call: TRBJ1-1
cdr3_aa: CASSLLKNPTGENTEAFF
cdr3_nt: TGCGCCAGCAGCCTCTTAAAGAACCCGACAGGGGAGAACACTGAAGCTTTCTTT

d_call: -
v_call: TRBV5-8
clone_size: -
j_call: TRBJ1-5
cdr3_aa: CASSSSLLNQPQHF
cdr3_nt: TGTGCCAGCAGCTCAAGCTTGCTCAATCAGCCCCAGCATTTT

d_call: -
v_call: TRBV30
clone_size: -
j_call: TRBJ1-2
cdr3_aa: CASERGSGYGYTF
cdr3_nt: TGTGCCTCTGAGCGGGGCAGCGGCTATGGCTACACCTTC

d_call: -
v_call: TRBV18
clone_size: -
j_call: TRBJ1-2
cdr3_aa: CASSPPLPNYGYTF
cdr3_nt: TGTGCCAGCTCACCACCGCTACCTAACTATGGCTACACCTTC

d_call: TRBD1
v_call: TRBV27
clone_size: -
j_call: TRBJ1-2
cdr3_aa: CASSQGTGGGVYGYTF
cdr3_nt: TGTGCCAGCAGTCAAGGGACAGGGGGCGGTGTCTATGGCTACACCTTC

d_call: TRBD1
v_call: TRBV7-8
clone_size: once
j_call: TRBJ1-6
cdr3_aa: CASSLGDRDFPLHF
cdr3_nt: TGTGCCAGCAGCTTAGGTGACAGGGATTTCCCCCTCCACTTT

d_call: TRBD1
v_call: TRBV7-9
clone_size: once
j_call: TRBJ2-2
cdr3_aa: CASSFKGQVTNTGELFF
cdr3_nt: TGTGCCAGCAGCTTCAAAGGACAGGTGACGAACACCGGGGAGCTGTTTTTT

d_call: -
v_call: TRBV18
clone_size: -
j_call: TRBJ1-2
cdr3_aa: CASSPMVTEGYTF
cdr3_nt: TGTGCCAGCTCACCAATGGTCACAGAGGGCTACACCTTC

d_call: TRBD2
v_call: TRBV12-5
clone_size: few
j_call: TRBJ2-1
cdr3_aa: CASGAGGHTYNEQFF
cdr3_nt: TGTGCTAGTGGAGCGGGGGGTCATACATACAATGAGCAGTTCTTC

d_call: -
v_call: TRBV4-3
clone_size: -
j_call: TRBJ2-3
cdr3_aa: CASSQGTSLGDTQYF
cdr3_nt: TGCGCCAGCAGCCAAGGAACTAGCCTAGGAGATACGCAGTATTTT

d_call: -
v_call: TRBV19
clone_size: many
j_call: TRBJ1-4
cdr3_aa: CASSQRGSTEKLFF
cdr3_nt: TGTGCCAGCTCCCAAAGGGGTAGCACTGAAAAACTGTTTTTT

d_call: -
v_call: TRBV6-2/TRBV6-3
clone_size: -
j_call: TRBJ2-2
cdr3_aa: CASSYRGLRQNTGELFF
cdr3_nt: TGTGCCAGCAGTTACAGGGGCCTTAGACAGAACACCGGGGAGCTGTTTTTT

d_call: -
v_call: TRBV7-2
clone_size: -
j_call: TRBJ1-4
cdr3_aa: CASSLDRRGGEKLFF
cdr3_nt: TGTGCCAGCAGCTTAGATAGACGGGGTGGTGAAAAACTGTTTTTT

d_call: -
v_call: TRBV21-1
clone_size: -
j_call: TRBJ1-3
cdr3_aa: CASSFSGSGNTIYF
cdr3_nt: TGTGCCAGCAGCTTCTCAGGGTCTGGAAACACCATATATTTT

d_call: TRBD2
v_call: TRBV24-1
clone_size: -
j_call: TRBJ2-1
cdr3_aa: CATSKSGLAFHNEQFF
cdr3_nt: TGTGCCACCAGTAAGTCAGGACTAGCTTTCCACAATGAGCAGTTCTTC

d_call: -
v_call: TRBV6-6
clone_size: -
j_call: TRBJ1-1
cdr3_aa: CASSYGGRGTEAFF
cdr3_nt: TGTGCCAGCAGTTACGGGGGGAGGGGTACTGAAGCTTTCTTT

d_call: -
v_call: TRBV6-1
clone_size: few
j_call: TRBJ1-1
cdr3_aa: CASSEDTFEAFF
cdr3_nt: TGTGCCAGCAGTGAGGACACCTTCGAAGCTTTCTTT

d_call: -
v_call: TRBV11-3
clone_size: once
j_call: TRBJ2-1
cdr3_aa: CASSLDPSSAGNEQFF
cdr3_nt: TGTGCCAGCAGCTTAGACCCAAGCTCGGCGGGCAATGAGCAGTTCTTC